What follows are 11 T cell receptor beta chains derived from one specimen sequenced in a study of T cells in tuberculosis. Only in-frame clones appear in the TCRdb table, and some are missing; sequencing was by immunoSEQ multiplex PCR. The sample lists around 32,000 clones, 94% occurring once. Material for sequencing was PBMCs. The receptors stem from a donor between 5 and 29 years old with latent tuberculosis or without tuberculosis infection.

The DNA of the CDR3 is TGTGCCAGCAGCTTAGCGGGGACAATCTATGGCTACACCTTC. Its translation is CASSLAGTIYGYTF. The chain uses TRBV7-2 and TRBJ1-2, with D tentatively TRBD1 (6 bases). Germline V gene sequence: CDR1 SGHTA, CDR2 FQGNSA. The CDR3 has 14 amino acids. V was pared by 0 bases and J by 4 bases, with 9 bases between.

The V and J genes are TRBV10-3 and TRBJ2-2; tentatively, D is TRBD2 (5 bases). The CDR3 runs to 17 residues. CDR1 ENHRY and CDR2 SYGVKD come from the germline V gene. Trimming removed 0 bases at V and 2 bases at J, with 13 bases between. The CDR3 loop reads CAISESRGQVNTGELFF. The CDR3 DNA reads TGTGCCATCAGTGAGTCGAGAGGGCAGGTTAACACCGGGGAGCTGTTTTTT.

The chain recombines TRBV5-1 with TRBJ2-7, with D possibly TRBD1 on 5 matching bases. The CDR3 runs 11 residues. The germline CDR1 and CDR2 sequences are SGHRS and YFSETQ. Trimming took off 3 bases at V and 6 bases at J, with 7 bases between the two ends. The CDR3 DNA reads TGCGCCAGCAGCTCCCAGGGCGAGCAGTACTTC. This codes for CASSSQGEQYF. The whole variable domain, remainder taken from reference TRBV5-1 and TRBJ2-7, is KAGVTQTPRYLIKTRGQQVTLSCSPISGHRSVSWYQQTPGQGLQFLFEYFSETQRNKGNFPGRFSGRQFSNSRSEMNVSTLELGDSALYLCASSSQGEQYFGPGTRLTVT.

The chain is built from TRBV13 and TRBJ1-1, with D perhaps TRBD1 (5 bases). The ends were cut back, 6 bases at V and 1 base at J, with 12 bases in the middle. This CDR3 has 14 residues. Germline CDR1 and CDR2: PRHDT and FYEKMQ (reference sequence). CDR3 sequence: CASRAGTGNTEAFF. CDR3 in DNA: TGTGCCAGCAGGGCGGGGACGGGGAACACTGAAGCTTTCTTT.

CDR3 nucleotides: TGTGCCAGCAGTTACGGGGGGAGAGGCTACACCTTC. As protein: CASSYGGRGYTF. This chain connects TRBV28 to TRBJ1-2; tentative D call: TRBD1 (5 bases). Germline values: CDR1 MDHEN, CDR2 SYDVKM. V dropped 4 bases and J dropped 8 bases, with 11 bases sitting between them. The CDR3 has 12 amino acids.

This chain joins TRBV9 and TRBJ2-3; TRBD2 might be the D (5 bases). Germline-derived CDR1 and CDR2 are SGDLS and YYNGEE. Trimming took off 4 bases at V and 4 bases at J, with 22 bases between the two ends. CDR3 length: 17 residues. The CDR3 DNA sequence: TGTGCCAGCAGCCCCCGGCTAGCATCCTTAGGGTCAGATACGCAGTATTTT. Translated, it gives CASSPRLASLGSDTQYF.

The sample holds one count of this clone. The genes are TRBV9 and TRBJ1-1; a possible D gene is TRBD1 (6 bases). Trimming left V 7 bases short and J 6 bases short, with 13 bases between. The CDR3 covers 12 residues. Germline loops: CDR1 SGDLS, CDR2 YYNGEE. CDR3 nucleotides: TGTGCCAGCCAGGGGCGTAGGGCTGAAGCTTTCTTT. Protein sequence: CASQGRRAEAFF. Drawing the rest from reference TRBV9 and TRBJ1-1, the complete variable domain is DSGVTQTPKHLITATGQRVTLRCSPRSGDLSVYWYQQSLDQGLQFLIQYYNGEERAKGNILERFSAQQFPDLHSELNLSSLELGDSALYFCASQGRRAEAFFGQGTRLTVV.

This chain uses TRBV10-3 with TRBJ2-5; 10 bases align to TRBD2. Germline V gives CDR1 ENHRY, CDR2 SYGVKD. The CDR3 sequence is 18 residues long. The V gene end was trimmed by 3 bases and the J gene end by 1 base; junction bases not matched to a gene: 11. The CDR3 sequence: CAISDLAAGGGFQETQYF. As DNA, the CDR3 is TGTGCCATCAGTGATCTCGCAGCGGGAGGGGGTTTCCAAGAGACCCAGTACTTC.

V is TRBV27 and J is TRBJ2-3, with D possibly being TRBD2 (5 bases). CDR3 length equals 15 residues. The germline gives CDR1 MNHEY, CDR2 SMNVEV (reference sequence). The germline V and J ends were trimmed by 6 bases and 0 bases, with 13 bases remaining between them. The CDR3: CASRFNRLSTDTQYF. The CDR3 nucleotides are TGTGCCAGCAGGTTTAATAGACTAAGCACAGATACGCAGTATTTT.

This chain joins TRBV14 and TRBJ2-1; D possibly corresponds to TRBD2 (5 bases). V gave up 4 bases and J gave up 7 bases, with 11 bases separating them. CDR1 and CDR2 from the germline V gene are SGHDN and FVKESK. This CDR3 is 13 amino acids long. The CDR3 sequence is CASSPRGINEQFF. The CDR3 DNA follows: TGTGCCAGCAGCCCAAGAGGGATTAATGAGCAGTTCTTC.

The chain joins TRBV30 to TRBJ2-2; tentative D call: TRBD1 (6 bases). The CDR3 loop spans 13 amino acids. V was pared by 6 bases and J by 0 bases, with 8 bases between. Looked up from germline, CDR1 is GTSNPN and CDR2 is SVGIG (reference sequence). The CDR3 is CACGTSNTGELFF. DNA for the CDR3: TGTGCCTGCGGGACATCGAACACCGGGGAGCTGTTTTTT.